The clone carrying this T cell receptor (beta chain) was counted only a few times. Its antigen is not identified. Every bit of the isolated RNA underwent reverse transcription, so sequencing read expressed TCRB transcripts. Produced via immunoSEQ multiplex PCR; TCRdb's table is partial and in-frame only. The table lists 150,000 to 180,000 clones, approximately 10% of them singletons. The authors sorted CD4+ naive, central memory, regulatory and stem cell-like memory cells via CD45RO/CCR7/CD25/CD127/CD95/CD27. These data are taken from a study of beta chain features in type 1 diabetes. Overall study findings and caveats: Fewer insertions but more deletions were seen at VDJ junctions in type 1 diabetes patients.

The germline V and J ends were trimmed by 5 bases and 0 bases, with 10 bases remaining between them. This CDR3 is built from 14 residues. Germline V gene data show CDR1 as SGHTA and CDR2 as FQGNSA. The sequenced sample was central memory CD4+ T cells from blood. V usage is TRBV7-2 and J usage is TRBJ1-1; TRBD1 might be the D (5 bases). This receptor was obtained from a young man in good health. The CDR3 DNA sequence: TGTGCCAGCAGCCGAGACAGAATGAACACTGAAGCTTTCTTT. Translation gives CASSRDRMNTEAFF.